These T cell receptor beta chains were read from a single sample in a study of shared clonotypes between healthy human individuals. Generated by immunoSEQ multiplex PCR, the TCRdb table keeps only in-frame clones and is missing some. The sample includes about 2 million clones, about 95% of them seen just once. The sequenced sample was naive CD4+ T cells sorted from blood. These receptors were obtained from a man aged 18 to 29 in good health. The CDR3 runs from the conserved cysteine through the conserved F or W. Each record gives: V gene, D gene, clone size, J gene, CDR3 protein, CDR3 DNA. A D gene is named only where the DNA matches it firmly. The listing skips clone size in some rows; elsewhere it reads once, few, many or a size class.

v_call: TRBV19
d_call: TRBD2
clone_size: -
j_call: TRBJ2-1
cdr3_aa: CASSVQLAGAYNEQFF
cdr3_nt: TGTGCCAGTAGTGTTCAACTAGCGGGAGCCTACAATGAGCAGTTCTTC

v_call: TRBV5-1
d_call: TRBD2
clone_size: -
j_call: TRBJ2-3
cdr3_aa: CASSLTSGITDTQYF
cdr3_nt: TGCGCCAGCAGCTTGACTAGCGGGATCACAGATACGCAGTATTTT

v_call: TRBV7-2
d_call: TRBD1
clone_size: -
j_call: TRBJ1-2
cdr3_aa: CASREDRDYGYTF
cdr3_nt: TGTGCCAGCAGAGAGGACAGGGACTATGGCTACACCTTC

v_call: TRBV25-1
d_call: -
clone_size: -
j_call: TRBJ1-4
cdr3_aa: CASKDVGNEKLFF
cdr3_nt: TGTGCCAGCAAGGACGTCGGCAATGAAAAACTGTTTTTT

v_call: TRBV9
d_call: TRBD2
clone_size: -
j_call: TRBJ2-5
cdr3_aa: CASSVTAGGLETQYF
cdr3_nt: TGTGCCAGCAGCGTTACAGCGGGGGGGCTAGAGACCCAGTACTTC

v_call: TRBV6-1
d_call: TRBD1
clone_size: -
j_call: TRBJ1-1
cdr3_aa: CASRETGAKNTEAFF
cdr3_nt: TGTGCCAGCCGCGAGACAGGGGCGAAGAACACTGAAGCTTTCTTT

v_call: TRBV18
d_call: -
clone_size: -
j_call: TRBJ2-5
cdr3_aa: CASSPSSGQETQYF
cdr3_nt: TGTGCCAGCTCACCAAGCAGCGGTCAAGAGACCCAGTACTTC

v_call: TRBV5-4
d_call: -
clone_size: once
j_call: TRBJ1-2
cdr3_aa: CASSLEQGGAYGYTF
cdr3_nt: TGTGCCAGCAGCTTGGAACAGGGAGGGGCCTATGGCTACACCTTC

v_call: TRBV6-1
d_call: -
clone_size: -
j_call: TRBJ1-5
cdr3_aa: CASSEALILIAISPSIF
cdr3_nt: -

v_call: TRBV7-9
d_call: -
clone_size: -
j_call: TRBJ2-3
cdr3_aa: CASSRGGIKSSDTQYF
cdr3_nt: TGTGCCAGCAGCCGAGGGGGAATTAAGAGTAGTGATACGCAGTATTTT

v_call: TRBV7-9
d_call: -
clone_size: -
j_call: TRBJ2-5
cdr3_aa: CASSLAQVPYQETQYF
cdr3_nt: TGTGCCAGCAGCTTAGCGCAAGTCCCGTACCAAGAGACCCAGTACTTC

v_call: TRBV2
d_call: -
clone_size: -
j_call: TRBJ2-3
cdr3_aa: CASSGQSFSTDTQYF
cdr3_nt: TGTGCCAGCAGTGGTCAGTCCTTTAGCACAGATACGCAGTATTTT

v_call: TRBV28
d_call: -
clone_size: -
j_call: TRBJ2-1
cdr3_aa: CASMGAEQFF
cdr3_nt: TGTGCCAGCATGGGAGCCGAGCAGTTCTTC

v_call: TRBV29-1
d_call: -
clone_size: -
j_call: TRBJ2-7
cdr3_aa: CSVRGGTAYEQYF
cdr3_nt: TGCAGCGTGAGAGGCGGGACCGCCTACGAGCAGTACTTC

v_call: TRBV2
d_call: -
clone_size: -
j_call: TRBJ2-2
cdr3_aa: CASLGLLPTGELFF
cdr3_nt: TGTGCCAGCTTGGGCCTCCTCCCCACCGGGGAGCTGTTTTTT

v_call: TRBV18
d_call: TRBD1
clone_size: -
j_call: TRBJ2-5
cdr3_aa: CASSPGQGETQYF
cdr3_nt: TGTGCCAGCTCACCAGGACAGGGGGAGACCCAGTACTTC

v_call: TRBV6-1
d_call: -
clone_size: -
j_call: TRBJ2-3
cdr3_aa: CASTVILDTDTQYF
cdr3_nt: TGTGCCAGCACCGTAATTCTTGACACAGATACGCAGTATTTT

v_call: TRBV6-6
d_call: -
clone_size: -
j_call: TRBJ2-7
cdr3_aa: CASSFGQGSVYEQYF
cdr3_nt: TGTGCCAGCAGTTTTGGGCAGGGGAGTGTCTACGAGCAGTACTTC

v_call: TRBV18
d_call: -
clone_size: -
j_call: TRBJ2-3
cdr3_aa: CASSPTRGATDTQYF
cdr3_nt: TGTGCCAGCTCACCAACTAGAGGAGCCACAGATACGCAGTATTTT

v_call: TRBV5-1
d_call: -
clone_size: -
j_call: TRBJ1-2
cdr3_aa: CASSPTVSYGYTF
cdr3_nt: TGCGCCAGCAGCCCGACAGTATCCTATGGCTACACCTTC